Listed below are T cell receptor beta chains from one sample, sequenced in a study of blood T cell repertoires in COVID-19. TCRdb's copy holds only in-frame clones and misses some; the assay was immunoSEQ multiplex PCR. The table has roughly 300,000 clones, roughly nine tenths seen once. The source material was PBMCs or T cells enriched from blood (not recorded which). These receptors were obtained from a woman in her 30s who had recovered from COVID-19. The CDR3 runs from the conserved cysteine through the conserved F or W. The order of the fields is CDR3 protein, CDR3 DNA, V gene, J gene, CDR3 length, D gene, clone size. A D gene is named only where the DNA matches it firmly. Some rows have no size entry. The others give once, few or many, or a class for an expanded clone.

CDR3: CASGGTPYEQYF
DNA: TGTGCCAGTGGCGGTACGCCCTACGAGCAGTACTTC
V: TRBV19
J: TRBJ2-7
length: 12
D: -
size: once

CDR3: CATKLAGNYEQYF
DNA: TGTGCCACCAAACTAGCGGGGAACTACGAGCAGTACTTC
V: TRBV12-3/TRBV12-4
J: TRBJ2-7
length: 13
D: TRBD2
size: few

CDR3: CASREEVNTEAFF
DNA: TGTGCCAGCAGGGAGGAGGTTAACACTGAAGCTTTCTTT
V: TRBV6-5
J: TRBJ1-1
length: 13
D: -
size: -

CDR3: CASSFLQGAGGELFF
DNA: TGTGCCAGCAGTTTCCTACAGGGGGCAGGCGGGGAGCTGTTTTTT
V: TRBV6-5
J: TRBJ2-2
length: 15
D: TRBD1
size: -

CDR3: CASSSLTGGSNSPLHF
DNA: TGTGCCAGCAGCTCCCTGACAGGGGGCTCAAACTCACCCCTCCACTTT
V: TRBV7-9
J: TRBJ1-6
length: 16
D: TRBD1
size: -

CDR3: CAISEGWGQGGLEQYF
DNA: TGTGCCATCAGTGAGGGGTGGGGACAGGGAGGACTCGAGCAGTACTTC
V: TRBV10-3
J: TRBJ2-7
length: 16
D: TRBD1
size: once

CDR3: CASSFIGGRTEETQYF
DNA: TGCGCCAGCAGCTTTATCGGGGGGCGTACCGAAGAGACCCAGTACTTC
V: TRBV5-1
J: TRBJ2-5
length: 16
D: -
size: -

CDR3: CSTGRAGRTYGYTF
DNA: TGCAGCACAGGGCGGGCAGGCAGGACCTATGGCTACACCTTC
V: TRBV29-1
J: TRBJ1-2
length: 14
D: -
size: once

CDR3: CASSSVHYGYTF
DNA: TGTGCCAGCAGTTCGGTTCACTATGGCTACACCTTC
V: TRBV28
J: TRBJ1-2
length: 12
D: -
size: -

CDR3: CASSHRPGQAYSYEQYF
DNA: TGTGCCAGCAGTCACCGACCGGGACAGGCCTACTCCTACGAGCAGTACTTC
V: TRBV14
J: TRBJ2-7
length: 17
D: TRBD1
size: -

CDR3: CASSQEVRASGNTGELFF
DNA: TGTGCCAGCAGCCAAGAGGTCCGGGCTAGCGGGAACACCGGGGAGCTGTTTTTT
V: TRBV4-2
J: TRBJ2-2
length: 18
D: TRBD2
size: -

CDR3: CASSAPGYGMNTEAFF
DNA: TGTGCCAGTAGTGCCCCAGGGTATGGGATGAACACTGAAGCTTTCTTT
V: TRBV19
J: TRBJ1-1
length: 16
D: -
size: -

CDR3: CASSQGSGRAQVDTQYF
DNA: TGTGCCAGCAGCCAAGGTTCCGGGAGGGCCCAGGTAGATACGCAGTATTTT
V: TRBV4-2
J: TRBJ2-3
length: 17
D: TRBD2
size: -

CDR3: CASLGWRLQGSTDTQYF
DNA: TGTGCCAGCTTAGGGTGGAGGTTGCAGGGGAGCACAGATACGCAGTATTTT
V: TRBV7-9
J: TRBJ2-3
length: 17
D: -
size: -

CDR3: CASSSSGRNTGELFF
DNA: TGTGCCAGCAGTTCTAGCGGGAGAAACACCGGGGAGCTGTTTTTT
V: TRBV28
J: TRBJ2-2
length: 15
D: TRBD2
size: -

CDR3: CAISTGLNQPQHF
DNA: TGTGCCATCAGTACAGGCCTCAATCAGCCCCAGCATTTT
V: TRBV10-3
J: TRBJ1-5
length: 13
D: -
size: -

CDR3: CASSIADSLSYEQYF
DNA: TGTGCCAGTAGTATAGCTGACAGCCTTTCCTACGAGCAGTACTTC
V: TRBV19
J: TRBJ2-7
length: 15
D: -
size: -

CDR3: CASSRRGGAMNTEAFF
DNA: TGTGCCAGCTCCCGCCGGGGGGGCGCTATGAACACTGAAGCTTTCTTT
V: TRBV18
J: TRBJ1-1
length: 16
D: -
size: -

CDR3: CASSFWTSGEEQYF
DNA: TGTGCCAGCAGTTTCTGGACTAGCGGTGAGGAGCAGTACTTC
V: TRBV6-2/TRBV6-3
J: TRBJ2-7
length: 14
D: TRBD2
size: -

CDR3: CASSQGTGGGPQHF
DNA: TGTGCCAGCAGCCAAGGGACAGGAGGAGGGCCCCAGCATTTT
V: TRBV4-2
J: TRBJ1-5
length: 14
D: TRBD1
size: -

CDR3: CASSWASGGTDTQYF
DNA: TGTGCCAGCAGTTGGGCTAGCGGTGGCACAGATACGCAGTATTTT
V: TRBV27
J: TRBJ2-3
length: 15
D: TRBD2
size: -

CDR3: CASSRPRINEQFF
DNA: TGTGCCAGCAGTCGGCCTAGGATAAATGAGCAGTTCTTC
V: TRBV14
J: TRBJ2-1
length: 13
D: -
size: -

CDR3: CAWSVQVLNYGYTF
DNA: TGTGCCTGGAGTGTCCAGGTCCTAAACTATGGCTACACCTTC
V: TRBV30
J: TRBJ1-2
length: 14
D: -
size: -

CDR3: CASSQDILLAEEQYF
DNA: TGCGCCAGCAGCCAAGACATTTTATTGGCCGAAGAGCAGTACTTC
V: TRBV4-1
J: TRBJ2-7
length: 15
D: -
size: -

CDR3: CASSRQGVTEAFF
DNA: TGTGCCAGCAGCCGACAGGGGGTAACTGAAGCTTTCTTT
V: TRBV12-3/TRBV12-4
J: TRBJ1-1
length: 13
D: TRBD1
size: -

CDR3: CASSLDRDNEQFF
DNA: TGTGCCAGCAGCTTAGACCGAGACAATGAGCAGTTCTTC
V: TRBV7-2
J: TRBJ2-1
length: 13
D: -
size: -

CDR3: CASSLQGDQPQHF
DNA: TGTGCCAGCAGCTTACAAGGAGATCAGCCCCAGCATTTT
V: TRBV7-2
J: TRBJ1-5
length: 13
D: -
size: once

CDR3: CASRAATVYNSPLHF
DNA: TGTGCCAGTAGGGCAGCGACGGTGTATAATTCACCCCTCCACTTT
V: TRBV19
J: TRBJ1-6
length: 15
D: -
size: once

CDR3: CASSSTGTETYEQYF
DNA: TGTGCCAGCAGTTCAACCGGGACAGAGACGTACGAGCAGTACTTC
V: TRBV28
J: TRBJ2-7
length: 15
D: TRBD1
size: -

CDR3: CASSRGQGLYEQYF
DNA: TGTGCCAGCAGCCGGGGACAGGGTCTCTACGAGCAGTACTTC
V: TRBV28
J: TRBJ2-7
length: 14
D: TRBD1
size: -

CDR3: CASSVGQNYGYTF
DNA: TGTGCCAGTAGTGTCGGACAGAACTATGGCTACACCTTC
V: TRBV19
J: TRBJ1-2
length: 13
D: -
size: -

CDR3: CASSLEPGTNYGYTF
DNA: TGTGCCAGCAGCTTAGAGCCAGGAACTAACTATGGCTACACCTTC
V: TRBV7-9
J: TRBJ1-2
length: 15
D: -
size: -

CDR3: CATETNDNEQFF
DNA: TGTGCCACCGAGACAAACGACAATGAGCAGTTCTTC
V: TRBV10-3
J: TRBJ2-1
length: 12
D: -
size: -

CDR3: CASSLGQGLDETQYF
DNA: TGTGCCAGCAGCCTAGGACAGGGGCTGGACGAGACCCAGTACTTC
V: TRBV7-3
J: TRBJ2-5
length: 15
D: TRBD1
size: -

CDR3: CATPDRGPYSDTEAFF
DNA: TGTGCCACCCCGGACAGGGGGCCGTACTCGGACACTGAAGCTTTCTTT
V: TRBV7-9
J: TRBJ1-1
length: 16
D: TRBD1
size: -

CDR3: CASSLWPRVNSPLHF
DNA: TGTGCCAGCAGTTTATGGCCCAGGGTAAATTCACCCCTCCACTTT
V: TRBV28
J: TRBJ1-6
length: 15
D: -
size: -

CDR3: CASSQVHSGGNTGELFF
DNA: TGCGCCAGCAGCCAAGTACATAGCGGGGGAAACACCGGGGAGCTGTTTTTT
V: TRBV4-1
J: TRBJ2-2
length: 17
D: TRBD2
size: -

CDR3: CASSDAVATPDTQYF
DNA: TGTGCCAGCAGTGACGCCGTCGCCACTCCAGATACGCAGTATTTT
V: TRBV6-1
J: TRBJ2-3
length: 15
D: -
size: -

CDR3: CSASLRIQRNSPLHF
DNA: TGCAGTGCTAGTCTACGTATTCAGAGGAATTCACCCCTCCACTTT
V: TRBV20-1
J: TRBJ1-6
length: 15
D: -
size: once

CDR3: CASKKGGATYTEAFF
DNA: TGTGCCAGCAAAAAAGGGGGGGCGACTTACACTGAAGCTTTCTTT
V: TRBV28
J: TRBJ1-1
length: 15
D: -
size: -

CDR3: CASSFAQGYGYTF
DNA: TGTGCCAGCAGCTTCGCACAGGGATATGGCTACACCTTC
V: TRBV7-8
J: TRBJ1-2
length: 13
D: -
size: -

CDR3: CAISGELNQPQHF
DNA: TGTGCCATCAGTGGAGAGCTCAATCAGCCCCAGCATTTT
V: TRBV10-3
J: TRBJ1-5
length: 13
D: -
size: few

CDR3: CASSFQPGYGYTF
DNA: TGTGCCAGCAGCTTTCAACCAGGCTATGGCTACACCTTC
V: TRBV11-3
J: TRBJ1-2
length: 13
D: -
size: -

CDR3: CASSLGLAGAVGGEQFF
DNA: TGTGCCAGCAGCTTAGGGTTAGCGGGGGCCGTAGGGGGTGAGCAGTTCTTC
V: TRBV7-3
J: TRBJ2-1
length: 17
D: TRBD2
size: -

CDR3: CASSPWGSLSGNTIYF
DNA: TGTGCCAGCTCACCTTGGGGCTCTCTCTCTGGAAACACCATATATTTT
V: TRBV18
J: TRBJ1-3
length: 16
D: -
size: -

CDR3: CASSLSGGPYEQYF
DNA: TGTGCCAGCAGCTTATCGGGCGGGCCCTACGAGCAGTACTTC
V: TRBV7-3
J: TRBJ2-7
length: 14
D: -
size: -

CDR3: CASSFTGGGAYEQYF
DNA: TGTGCCAGCAGTTTTACAGGGGGCGGGGCCTACGAGCAGTACTTC
V: TRBV28
J: TRBJ2-7
length: 15
D: TRBD1
size: once

CDR3: CATSDWERGSEETQYF
DNA: TGTGCCACCAGTGATTGGGAGCGGGGGAGTGAAGAGACCCAGTACTTC
V: TRBV24-1
J: TRBJ2-5
length: 16
D: TRBD2
size: -

CDR3: CASSAQGDYGYTF
DNA: TGTGCCAGCAGCGCGCAGGGGGACTATGGCTACACCTTC
V: TRBV9
J: TRBJ1-2
length: 13
D: TRBD1
size: -

CDR3: CASSVDSGIQETQYF
DNA: TGTGCCAGCAGCGTAGACTCCGGGATCCAAGAGACCCAGTACTTC
V: TRBV9
J: TRBJ2-5
length: 15
D: -
size: -